Listed below are T cell receptor beta chains from one sample, sequenced in a study of cytomegalovirus exposure and HLA in healthy donors. This table comes from immunoSEQ multiplex PCR, and its TCRdb copy is limited to in-frame clones, with some not included. The sample has fewer than 75,000 clones, about four fifths seen once. The sample was PBMCs. Receptors originate from a woman younger than 45 in good health and CMV-seronegative. Each CDR3 is given with its conserved first and last residue. D genes are given only for firm matches. Clone size is stated in some rows and not others, as once, few, many or a class when expanded.

abundance	j_gene	v_gene	d_gene	CDR3aa	CDR3nt
once	TRBJ1-6	TRBV5-1	TRBD1	CASSLLPFRQGINSPLHF	TGCGCCAGCAGCTTGTTGCCTTTCCGACAGGGTATTAATTCACCCCTCCACTTT
.	TRBJ1-2	TRBV5-1	TRBD1	CASRATGANYGYTF	TGCGCCAGCCGTGCAACAGGGGCAAACTATGGCTACACCTTC
once	TRBJ1-1	TRBV7-9	.	CASSPSGGVNTEAFF	TGTGCCAGCAGCCCCTCCGGGGGAGTCAACACTGAAGCTTTCTTT
.	TRBJ2-5	TRBV6-5	.	CASTGGHRGTQYF	TGTGCCAGCACAGGGGGGCATAGAGGGACCCAGTACTTC
.	TRBJ1-4	TRBV6-1	.	CASSGVSGADDEKLFF	TGTGCCAGCAGTGGCGTTTCAGGGGCAGATGATGAAAAACTGTTTTTT
.	TRBJ2-7	TRBV6-5	.	CASSSPTGTYEQYF	TGTGCCAGCAGTTCCCCGACAGGTACCTACGAGCAGTACTTC
.	TRBJ1-4	TRBV7-2	.	CASSLDQGPSVKLFF	TGTGCCAGCAGCTTAGATCAGGGGCCCTCTGTAAAACTGTTTTTT
.	TRBJ1-1	TRBV13	.	CASSFPGVTEAFF	TGTGCCAGCAGCTTTCCGGGTGTGACTGAAGCTTTCTTT
few	TRBJ1-4	TRBV10-2	TRBD1	CASKESGGEKLFF	TGCGCCAGCAAGGAGTCAGGGGGAGAAAAACTGTTTTTT
.	TRBJ1-5	TRBV7-8	TRBD1	CASSLRQGQRGNQPQHF	TGTGCCAGCAGCTTAAGACAGGGCCAAAGGGGCAATCAGCCCCAGCATTTT
.	TRBJ1-6	TRBV6-5	.	CASSFEGNNSPLHF	TGTGCCAGCAGTTTCGAGGGCAACAATTCACCCCTCCACTTT
.	TRBJ1-2	TRBV7-2	.	CASSPLGRDSPMGYTF	TGTGCCAGCAGCCCGTTAGGCCGAGACAGCCCTATGGGCTACACCTTC
.	TRBJ1-2	TRBV29-1	TRBD1	CSVQTGGAGYGYTF	TGCAGCGTACAGACAGGGGGCGCGGGCTATGGCTACACCTTC
.	TRBJ2-7	TRBV2	TRBD2	CASSDLLAGDIHEQYF	TGTGCCAGCAGTGACCTACTAGCGGGAGACATCCACGAGCAGTACTTC
.	TRBJ1-6	TRBV6-4	.	CASSARSVGIGGSPLHF	TGTGCCAGCAGTGCGAGGTCGGTGGGAATAGGAGGCTCACCCCTCCACTTT
few	TRBJ1-4	TRBV5-4	.	CASSLGGHRWMGEKLFF	TGTGCCAGCAGCTTGGGGGGACACCGCTGGATGGGTGAAAAACTGTTTTTT
few	TRBJ1-1	TRBV10-1	.	CATRGARNTEAFF	TGCGCCACCCGGGGGGCGAGGAACACTGAAGCTTTCTTT
.	TRBJ1-1	TRBV5-1	.	CASSLAGNTEAFF	TGCGCCAGCAGCTTGGCGGGAAACACTGAAGCTTTCTTT
.	TRBJ2-7	TRBV10-1	TRBD1	CASSGGTAPYEQYF	TGCGCCAGCAGTGGAGGGACAGCCCCCTACGAGCAGTACTTC
.	TRBJ2-3	TRBV5-4	TRBD2	CASSWFSGRARTDTQYF	TGTGCCAGCAGCTGGTTCAGCGGGAGGGCCCGTACAGATACGCAGTATTTT
.	TRBJ1-4	TRBV6-5	.	CASSSRQFTNEKLFF	TGTGCCAGCAGTTCAAGACAGTTTACTAATGAAAAACTGTTTTTT
.	TRBJ1-2	TRBV20-1	.	CSARQEYGYTF	TGCAGTGCGAGACAAGAGTATGGCTACACCTTC
.	TRBJ1-3	TRBV10-2	TRBD1	CASRRQGNRGNTIYF	TGCGCCAGCAGAAGACAGGGGAATCGTGGAAACACCATATATTTT
.	TRBJ1-3	TRBV10-3	.	CAISAGSASGNTIYF	TGTGCCATCAGTGCCGGGAGCGCCTCTGGAAACACCATATATTTT
.	TRBJ2-2	TRBV9	TRBD2	CASSAGLADTGELFF	TGTGCCAGCAGCGCCGGACTAGCGGACACCGGGGAGCTGTTTTTT
.	TRBJ1-1	TRBV6-5	TRBD1	CASRTGQPGTTEAFF	TGTGCCAGCAGAACGGGACAGCCAGGAACCACTGAAGCTTTCTTT
.	TRBJ2-7	TRBV5-6	TRBD2	CASSLGAGGPYEQYF	TGTGCCAGCAGCTTAGGAGCGGGAGGGCCGTACGAGCAGTACTTC
.	TRBJ1-1	TRBV6-1	.	CASVLTGPNTEAFF	TGTGCCAGTGTTCTGACAGGCCCAAACACTGAAGCTTTCTTT
.	TRBJ2-5	TRBV5-1	.	CASKGEETQYF	TGCGCCTCCAAAGGGGAAGAGACCCAGTACTTC
.	TRBJ2-5	TRBV7-7	TRBD2	CASSLGLAGETQYF	TGTGCTAGCAGCTTAGGACTAGCGGGAGAGACCCAGTACTTC
few	TRBJ1-1	TRBV7-3	.	CASSLTGNTEAFF	TGTGCCAGCAGCTTAACCGGGAACACTGAAGCTTTCTTT
.	TRBJ2-1	TRBV9	.	CASSPRVANFNEQFF	TGTGCCAGCAGCCCCCGGGTAGCTAACTTCAATGAGCAGTTCTTC
.	TRBJ2-1	TRBV4-1	TRBD2	CASSQPGLANDFNEQFF	TGCGCCAGCAGCCAACCGGGACTAGCGAATGACTTCAATGAGCAGTTCTTC
.	TRBJ1-1	TRBV4-3	TRBD1	CASSQVHRGPTEAFF	TGCGCCAGCAGCCAAGTCCACAGGGGGCCCACTGAAGCTTTCTTT
.	TRBJ2-1	TRBV5-1	.	CASSFGQIDNEQFF	TGCGCCAGCAGCTTTGGACAGATCGACAATGAGCAGTTCTTC
.	TRBJ1-2	TRBV29-1	TRBD1	CSASGQGRNYGYTF	TGCAGCGCCTCGGGACAGGGAAGAAACTATGGCTACACCTTC
once	TRBJ2-7	TRBV4-1	TRBD2	CASSHTSGRRVYEQYF	TGCGCCAGCAGCCACACTAGCGGGAGAAGGGTATACGAGCAGTACTTC
.	TRBJ2-7	TRBV4-1	.	CASSLTPRVEQYF	TGCGCCAGCAGCCTTACCCCCAGGGTCGAGCAGTACTTC
.	TRBJ2-3	TRBV4-1	.	CASSQGRTAGTDTQYF	TGCGCCAGCAGCCAAGGGAGGACGGCGGGGACAGATACGCAGTATTTT
.	TRBJ2-3	TRBV6-4	TRBD2	CASSRGLEVDTQYF	TGTGCCAGCAGTCGAGGACTAGAAGTAGATACGCAGTATTTT
.	TRBJ1-5	TRBV28	.	CASTRGAIQPQHF	TGTGCCAGCACCCGGGGGGCTATTCAGCCCCAGCATTTT
.	TRBJ2-7	TRBV2	.	CASSTTGSSGEQYF	TGTGCCAGCAGCACCACAGGGAGTTCGGGCGAGCAGTACTTC
.	TRBJ2-7	TRBV5-1	.	CASSLLADYEQYF	TGCGCCAGCAGCTTGTTGGCTGACTACGAGCAGTACTTC
.	TRBJ1-1	TRBV5-1	.	CASSLAEMNTEAFF	TGCGCCAGCAGCTTGGCGGAGATGAACACTGAAGCTTTCTTT
few	TRBJ2-6	TRBV7-9	.	CASSSTGSGANVLTF	TGTGCCAGCAGCTCCACAGGGTCTGGGGCCAACGTCCTGACTTTC
.	TRBJ2-4	TRBV5-1	.	CASSLLFGGSSNIQYF	TGCGCCAGCAGCTTGCTCTTTGGAGGCAGCTCAAACATTCAGTACTTC
.	TRBJ1-1	TRBV5-4	.	CASSGNRATNTEAFF	TGTGCCAGCAGCGGGAACAGGGCGACGAACACTGAAGCTTTCTTT
.	TRBJ2-3	TRBV25-1	.	CASSHLGSLGTDTQYF	TGTGCCAGCAGTCACCTCGGGAGTTTAGGTACAGATACGCAGTATTTT
.	TRBJ1-2	TRBV6-5	.	CASSDTGNYGYTF	TGTGCCAGCAGTGACACAGGAAACTATGGCTACACCTTC
.	TRBJ2-2	TRBV6-1	.	CASSALFRTGELFF	TGTGCCAGCAGTGCCCTGTTCAGGACCGGGGAGCTGTTTTTT
.	TRBJ1-4	TRBV6-5	TRBD1	CASSPQGATNEKLFF	TGTGCCAGCAGTCCACAGGGGGCCACTAATGAAAAACTGTTTTTT
.	TRBJ2-1	TRBV9	.	CASSVPDNEQFF	TGTGCCAGCAGCGTTCCGGACAATGAGCAGTTCTTC
.	TRBJ2-1	TRBV29-1	.	CSLRGLASHNEQFF	TGCAGCCTGCGGGGGCTAGCCTCGCACAATGAGCAGTTCTTC
.	TRBJ2-2	TRBV27	TRBD2	CASSQTSGVTGELFF	TGTGCCAGCAGCCAAACTAGCGGGGTTACCGGGGAGCTGTTTTTT